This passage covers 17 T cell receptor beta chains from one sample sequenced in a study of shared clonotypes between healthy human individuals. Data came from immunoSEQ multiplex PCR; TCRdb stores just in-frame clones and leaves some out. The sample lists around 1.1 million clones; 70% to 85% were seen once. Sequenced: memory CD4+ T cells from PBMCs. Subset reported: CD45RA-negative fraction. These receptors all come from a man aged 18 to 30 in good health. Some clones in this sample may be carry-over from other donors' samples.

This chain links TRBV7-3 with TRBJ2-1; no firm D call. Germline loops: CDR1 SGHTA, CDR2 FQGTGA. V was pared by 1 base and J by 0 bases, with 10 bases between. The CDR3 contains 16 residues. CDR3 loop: CASSLSYADSYNEQFF. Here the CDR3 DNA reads TGTGCCAGCAGCTTAAGTTACGCGGACTCCTACAATGAGCAGTTCTTC. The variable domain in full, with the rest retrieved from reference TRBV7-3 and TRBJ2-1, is GAGVSQTPSNKVTEKGKYVELRCDPISGHTALYWYRQSLGQGPEFLIYFQGTGAADDSGLPNDRFFAVRPEGSVSTLKIQRTERGDSAVYLCASSLSYADSYNEQFFGPGTRLTVL.

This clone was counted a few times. CDR3 sequence (DNA): TGCAGCGTAAGACAGGGGATCGACACTGAAGCTTTCTTT. This codes for CSVRQGIDTEAFF. This chain links TRBV29-1 with TRBJ1-1; 8 bases agree with TRBD1. The CDR3 totals 13 residues. In germline, CDR1 is SQVTM, CDR2 ANQGSEA. V shed 6 bases and J 3 bases; nucleotides not matched to a gene: 6.

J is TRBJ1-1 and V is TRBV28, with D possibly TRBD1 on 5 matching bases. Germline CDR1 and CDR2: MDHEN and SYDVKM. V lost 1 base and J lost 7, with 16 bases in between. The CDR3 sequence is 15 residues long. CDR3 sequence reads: CASSLFLPGTLEAFF. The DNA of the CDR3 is TGTGCCAGCAGTTTATTTCTCCCAGGGACTCTTGAAGCTTTCTTT.

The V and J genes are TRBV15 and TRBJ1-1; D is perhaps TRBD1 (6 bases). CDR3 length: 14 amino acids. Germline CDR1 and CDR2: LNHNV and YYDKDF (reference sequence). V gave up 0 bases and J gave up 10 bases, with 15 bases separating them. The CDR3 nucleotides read TGTGCCACCAGCAGAGATTACAGGGATCCGCCAGCTTTCTTT. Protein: CATSRDYRDPPAFF.

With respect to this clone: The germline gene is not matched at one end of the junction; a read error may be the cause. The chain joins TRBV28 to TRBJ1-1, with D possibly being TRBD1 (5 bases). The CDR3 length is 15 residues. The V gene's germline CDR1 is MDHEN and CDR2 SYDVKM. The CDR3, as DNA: TGTGCCAGCAGTCCTACATCTCGGGGGAACGCTGAAGCTTTCTTT. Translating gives CASSPTSRGNAEAFF.

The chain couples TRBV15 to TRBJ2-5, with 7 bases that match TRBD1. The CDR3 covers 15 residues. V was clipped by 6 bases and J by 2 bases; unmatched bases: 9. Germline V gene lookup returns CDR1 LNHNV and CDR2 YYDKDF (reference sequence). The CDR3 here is CATSSPKTGQETQYF. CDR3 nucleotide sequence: TGTGCCACCAGTAGCCCCAAGACAGGGCAAGAGACCCAGTACTTC.

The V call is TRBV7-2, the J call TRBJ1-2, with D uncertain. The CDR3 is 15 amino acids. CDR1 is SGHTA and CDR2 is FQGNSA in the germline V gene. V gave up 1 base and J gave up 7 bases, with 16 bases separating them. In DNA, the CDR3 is TGTGCCAGCAGCTTAGTGGTGGCGTCTTCCCTTGGCTACACCTTC. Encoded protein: CASSLVVASSLGYTF. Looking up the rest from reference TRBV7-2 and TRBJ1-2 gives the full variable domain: GAGVSQSPSNKVTEKGKDVELRCDPISGHTALYWYRQSLGQGLEFLIYFQGNSAPDKSGLPSDRFSAERTGGSVSTLTIQRTQQEDSAVYLCASSLVVASSLGYTFGSGTRLTVV.

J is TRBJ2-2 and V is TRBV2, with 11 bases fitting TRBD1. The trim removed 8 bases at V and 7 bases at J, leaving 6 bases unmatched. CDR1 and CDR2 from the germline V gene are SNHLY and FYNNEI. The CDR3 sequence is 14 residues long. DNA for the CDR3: TGTGCCAGCGGACGGGACAGGGGGATCGGGGAGCTGTTTTTT. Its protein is CASGRDRGIGELFF.

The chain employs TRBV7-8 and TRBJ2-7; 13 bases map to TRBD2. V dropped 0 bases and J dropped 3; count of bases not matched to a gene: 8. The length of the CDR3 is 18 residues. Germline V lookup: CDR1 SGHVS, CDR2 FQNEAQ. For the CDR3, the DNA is TGTGCCAGCAGCTTAGCGGGACTAGCGGGACTGTTTGGCTACGAGCAGTACTTC. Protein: CASSLAGLAGLFGYEQYF.

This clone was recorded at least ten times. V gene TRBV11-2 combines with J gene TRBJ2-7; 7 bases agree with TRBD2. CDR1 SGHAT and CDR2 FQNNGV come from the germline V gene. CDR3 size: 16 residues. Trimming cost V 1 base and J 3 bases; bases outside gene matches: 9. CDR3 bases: TGTGCCAGCAGCTTAGTTGGGGGAGGGCTCATCTACGAGCAGTACTTC. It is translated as CASSLVGGGLIYEQYF.

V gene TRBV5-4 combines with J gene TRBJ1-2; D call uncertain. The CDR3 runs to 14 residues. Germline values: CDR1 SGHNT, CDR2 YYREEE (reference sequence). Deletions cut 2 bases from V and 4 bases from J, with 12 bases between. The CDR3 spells CASSFQRGSYGYTF. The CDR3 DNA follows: TGTGCCAGCAGCTTTCAGAGAGGGTCCTATGGCTACACCTTC.

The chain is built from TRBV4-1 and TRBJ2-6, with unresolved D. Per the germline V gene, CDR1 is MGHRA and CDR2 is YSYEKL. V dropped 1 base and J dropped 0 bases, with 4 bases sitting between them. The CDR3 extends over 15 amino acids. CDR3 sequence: CASSQALSGANVLTF. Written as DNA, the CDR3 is TGCGCCAGCAGCCAAGCCCTCTCTGGGGCCAACGTCCTGACTTTC.

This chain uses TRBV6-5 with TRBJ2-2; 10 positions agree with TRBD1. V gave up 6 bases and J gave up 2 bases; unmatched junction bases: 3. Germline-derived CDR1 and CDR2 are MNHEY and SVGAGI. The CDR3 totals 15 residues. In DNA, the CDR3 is TGTGCCAGCAGGTGGACAGGGGGAAACACCGGGGAGCTGTTTTTT. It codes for CASRWTGGNTGELFF.

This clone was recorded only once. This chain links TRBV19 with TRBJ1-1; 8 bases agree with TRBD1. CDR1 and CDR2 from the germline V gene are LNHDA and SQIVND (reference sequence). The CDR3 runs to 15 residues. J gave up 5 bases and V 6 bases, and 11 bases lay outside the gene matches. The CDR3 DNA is TGTGCCAGTAGACCCGGACAGGGAGTCGGGACTGAAGCTTTCTTT. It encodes CASRPGQGVGTEAFF.

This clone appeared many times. In DNA form, the CDR3 reads TGTGCCAGCAGCCCAACCTCGACAGGTGAAGCTTTCTTT. It encodes CASSPTSTGEAFF. The V and J genes are TRBV28 and TRBJ1-1, with a tentative D call TRBD1 (6 bases). Trimming took off 6 bases at V and 7 bases at J, with 15 bases between the two ends. Germline lookup yields CDR1 MDHEN and CDR2 SYDVKM. The CDR3 is 13 amino acids.

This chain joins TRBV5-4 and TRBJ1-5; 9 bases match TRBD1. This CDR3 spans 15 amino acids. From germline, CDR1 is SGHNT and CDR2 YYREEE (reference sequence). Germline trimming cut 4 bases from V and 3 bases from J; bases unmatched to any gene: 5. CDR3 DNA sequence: TGTGCCAGCAGCCATCAACAGGGGGCCAATCAGCCCCAGCATTTT. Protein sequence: CASSHQQGANQPQHF. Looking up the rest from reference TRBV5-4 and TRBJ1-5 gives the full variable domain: ETGVTQSPTHLIKTRGQQVTLRCSSQSGHNTVSWYQQALGQGPQFIFQYYREEENGRGNFPPRFSGLQFPNYSSELNVNALELDDSALYLCASSHQQGANQPQHFGDGTRLSIL.

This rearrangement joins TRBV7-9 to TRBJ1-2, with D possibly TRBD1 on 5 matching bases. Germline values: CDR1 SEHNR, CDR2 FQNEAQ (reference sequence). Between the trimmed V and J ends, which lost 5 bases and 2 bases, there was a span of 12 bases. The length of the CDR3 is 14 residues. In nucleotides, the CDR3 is TGTGCCAGCAGCCGAGACAGCGTCAACTATGGCTACACCTTC. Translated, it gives CASSRDSVNYGYTF.